A selection of T cell receptor beta chains follows, all from one sample in a study of blood T cell repertoires in COVID-19. TCRdb's copy holds only in-frame clones and misses some; the assay was immunoSEQ multiplex PCR. The sample shows approximately 120,000 clones, around 74% of them seen only once. The sample consisted of peripheral blood. These receptors were obtained from an elderly man with COVID-19, enrolled during active disease. CDR3s include the opening cysteine and the closing phenylalanine or tryptophan. The D gene is left open where the match is weak. Clone size is given for some rows only: seen once, a few or many times, or a class if the clone is expanded.

>TRBV5-1|.|.|TRBJ1-1
CASSRLAVGNTEAFF
TGCGCCAGCAGCCGTCTCGCAGTTGGGAACACTGAAGCTTTCTTT
>TRBV2|.|TRBD1|TRBJ1-5
CASRADRSNQPQHF
TGTGCCAGCAGAGCGGACAGGAGCAATCAGCCCCAGCATTTT
>TRBV7-2|.|.|TRBJ2-1
CASSLSASVYNEQFF
TGTGCCAGCAGCTTATCTGCTAGCGTCTACAATGAGCAGTTCTTC
>TRBV9|.|TRBD1|TRBJ2-7
CASSVAGGYQYEQYF
TGTGCCAGCAGCGTAGCAGGGGGCTACCAGTACGAGCAGTACTTC
>TRBV7-2|.|.|TRBJ1-3
CASRQDYGNTIYF
TGTGCCAGCAGACAGGATTATGGAAACACCATATATTTT
>TRBV5-1|.|TRBD1|TRBJ2-2
CASSLEKGRGPSGELFF
TGCGCCAGCAGCTTGGAGAAGGGCAGGGGGCCCTCCGGGGAGCTGTTTTTT
>TRBV5-4|.|TRBD2|TRBJ2-5
CASSPSGRAQETQYF
TGTGCCAGCAGCCCTAGCGGGAGGGCCCAAGAGACCCAGTACTTC
>TRBV18|.|.|TRBJ2-2
CASSPRQEQSGELFF
TGTGCCAGCTCACCCCGACAGGAGCAAAGCGGGGAGCTGTTTTTT
>TRBV18|few|.|TRBJ1-1
CASSPRPGWTEAFF
TGTGCCAGCTCACCGCGTCCCGGGTGGACTGAAGCTTTCTTT
>TRBV19|.|.|TRBJ2-1
CASSVAGMSYNEQFF
TGTGCCAGTAGTGTCGCAGGGATGTCCTACAATGAGCAGTTCTTC
>TRBV18|.|.|TRBJ1-1
CASSPLILGQQQNTEAFF
TGTGCCAGCTCACCATTGATTCTAGGACAACAACAGAACACTGAAGCTTTCTTT
>TRBV10-3|.|.|TRBJ2-7
CAISGSSNEQYF
TGTGCCATCAGTGGGAGTTCCAACGAGCAGTACTTC
>TRBV4-2|.|TRBD1|TRBJ2-2
CASSLRDSYTGELFF
TGTGCCAGCAGCCTTAGGGACAGCTACACCGGGGAGCTGTTTTTT
>TRBV4-3|.|.|TRBJ2-7
CASSPEGDLDEQYF
TGCGCCAGCAGCCCCGAGGGTGATTTGGACGAGCAGTACTTC
>TRBV5-4|.|.|TRBJ2-2
CASSLGGAAGELFF
TGTGCCAGCAGCCTGGGCGGGGCGGCCGGGGAGCTGTTTTTT
>TRBV4-2|.|TRBD1|TRBJ2-7
CASSQGGQGAYEQYF
TGTGCCAGCAGCCAAGGGGGACAGGGGGCTTACGAGCAGTACTTC
>TRBV11-2|few|.|TRBJ2-4
CASSLGQVVAKNIQYF
TGTGCCAGCAGCCTAGGGCAGGTAGTGGCCAAAAACATTCAGTACTTC
>TRBV7-3|.|TRBD2|TRBJ2-1
CASSWTSTNEQFF
TGTGCCAGCAGCTGGACTAGTACCAATGAGCAGTTCTTC
>TRBV6-5|.|.|TRBJ2-1
CASSSLTGWSYNEQFF
TGTGCCAGCAGTTCCCTAACGGGATGGTCCTACAATGAGCAGTTCTTC
>TRBV9|.|TRBD2|TRBJ2-2
CASTVGRGTGELFF
TGTGCCAGCACAGTGGGGAGGGGCACCGGGGAGCTGTTTTTT
>TRBV28|.|TRBD1|TRBJ1-3
CASSRPTGVVTGNTIYF
TGTGCCAGCAGTCGCCCGACAGGGGTCGTTACTGGAAACACCATATATTTT
>TRBV10-2|.|.|TRBJ2-3
CASSEQGITDTQYF
TGCGCCAGCAGTGAGCAGGGTATAACAGATACGCAGTATTTT
>TRBV19|.|TRBD1|TRBJ2-1
CASYGTAYNEQFF
TGTGCCAGCTACGGGACAGCATACAATGAGCAGTTCTTC
>TRBV6-6|.|TRBD2|TRBJ2-5
CASTRAGETQYF
TGTGCCAGCACCCGAGCGGGGGAGACCCAGTACTTC
>TRBV10-3|.|.|TRBJ2-2
CAIRPPGDSGELFF
TGTGCCATCAGACCCCCGGGGGACTCCGGGGAGCTGTTTTTT
>TRBV6-5|.|TRBD1|TRBJ1-4
CASSRQGEHEKLFF
TGTGCCAGCAGCCGACAGGGGGAGCACGAAAAACTGTTTTTT
>TRBV3-1/TRBV3-2|.|.|TRBJ2-7
CASSPPVQGLVYEQYF
TGTGCCAGCAGCCCCCCGGTCCAGGGTCTGGTCTACGAGCAGTACTTC
>TRBV27|few|.|TRBJ2-7
CASSLFQGGYEQYF
TGTGCCAGCAGTTTATTCCAGGGGGGCTACGAGCAGTACTTC
>TRBV4-1|few|.|TRBJ1-3
CASSQDRPGSGNTIYF
TGCGCCAGCAGCCAAGATCGCCCAGGCTCTGGAAACACCATATATTTT
>TRBV7-2|few|TRBD2|TRBJ2-7
CASSLVAAGGIYEQYF
TGTGCCAGCAGCTTGGTAGCCGCGGGAGGGATCTACGAGCAGTACTTC
>TRBV5-1|once|.|TRBJ2-1
CASSFSGTYNEQFF
TGCGCCAGCAGCTTCAGCGGCACCTACAATGAGCAGTTCTTC
>TRBV27|.|TRBD2|TRBJ2-1
CASSQSGIADNEQFF
TGTGCCAGCAGTCAAAGCGGGATCGCCGACAATGAGCAGTTCTTC
>TRBV19|.|.|TRBJ1-1
CASSSQGRTEAFF
TGTGCCAGTAGTAGTCAGGGGCGAACTGAAGCTTTCTTT
>TRBV14|.|.|TRBJ1-1
CASSLGEGRLGTEAFF
TGTGCCAGCAGCCTTGGGGAGGGGAGGTTGGGCACTGAAGCTTTCTTT
>TRBV27|.|.|TRBJ1-5
CASSLHSNQPQHF
TGTGCCAGCAGTTTACATAGCAATCAGCCCCAGCATTTT
>TRBV28|.|.|TRBJ2-7
CASSPPWGGRARGYEQYF
TGTGCCAGCAGCCCCCCCTGGGGGGGGCGGGCTAGGGGGTACGAGCAGTACTTC
>TRBV7-7|.|TRBD2|TRBJ2-7
CASSLRSGSSYEQYF
TGTGCTAGCAGCTTACGTAGCGGGAGTTCCTACGAGCAGTACTTC
>TRBV28|.|.|TRBJ1-2
CASSNPQGWVGYTF
TGTGCCAGCAGTAATCCACAGGGTTGGGTGGGCTACACCTTC
>TRBV5-1|few|TRBD1|TRBJ2-7
CASSWTGFSYEQYF
TGCGCCAGCAGCTGGACAGGGTTCTCCTACGAGCAGTACTTC
>TRBV4-1|.|TRBD2|TRBJ2-5
CASSQEGSGTSGRGETQYF
TGCGCCAGCAGCCAAGAAGGGTCCGGGACTAGCGGGAGAGGTGAGACCCAGTACTTC
>TRBV7-3|.|TRBD1|TRBJ1-1
CASSFSGQMNTEAFF
TGTGCCAGCAGCTTTTCGGGACAGATGAACACTGAAGCTTTCTTT
>TRBV10-3|.|TRBD2|TRBJ2-5
CAIRGGSSGIQETQYF
TGTGCCATCAGGGGGGGGTCTAGCGGGATTCAAGAGACCCAGTACTTC
>TRBV6-1|.|.|TRBJ2-3
CASSEELQKNTDTQYF
TGTGCCAGCAGTGAAGAATTACAGAAAAACACAGATACGCAGTATTTT
>TRBV18|.|.|TRBJ2-7
CASSPPYSYEQYF
TGTGCCAGCTCACCACCCTACAGCTACGAGCAGTACTTC
>TRBV18|once|.|TRBJ1-4
CASSPRRDITNEKLFF
TGTGCCAGCTCACCCCGCCGGGACATCACTAATGAAAAACTGTTTTTT
>TRBV7-9|once|.|TRBJ2-5
CASSFSVVQETQYF
TGTGCCAGCAGCTTTTCGGTAGTACAAGAGACCCAGTACTTC
>TRBV12-3/TRBV12-4|.|.|TRBJ1-3
CATTVSGNTIYF
TGTGCCACCACGGTATCTGGAAACACCATATATTTT